This TCR beta chain was profiled in a study of CD8+ T cells in alopecia areata. Broader study findings: Mice showed clearer TCR sharing than patients did, a gap that was possibly HLA-related.

The CDR3 totals 13 residues. Germline V gene data show CDR1 as MNHEY and CDR2 as SMNVEV (reference sequence). The germline V and J ends were trimmed by 3 bases and 7 bases, with 12 bases remaining between them. About this clone itself: Its cognate antigen is unknown.

It was cDNA, reverse transcribed from extracted RNA, that served as the sequencing template. TCRdb keeps only in-frame clones here, not all; method: immunoSEQ multiplex PCR. The sample holds about 180,000 clones, approximately 59% seen once. Treatment in this sample: oral pan-JAK inhibitor, 5-10 mg twice daily. The sequence came from a human donor with alopecia areata. The rearrangement joins TRBV27 to TRBJ1-1, with D unresolved. Sequencing was performed on CD4+ T cells sorted from blood, taken at approximately week 61, from a patient treated with tofacitinib. The CDR3 DNA follows: TGTGCCAGCAGTTTTCGGTTCCGGGGTGAAGCTTTCTTT. This translates into CASSFRFRGEAFF.